Listed here are 24 T cell receptor beta chains from one sample, sequenced in a study of T cells after yellow fever vaccination. TCRdb redid the calling of the 5' RACE reads with MiXCR, one entry per CDR3 protein. This table holds some 340,000 distinct CDR3 sequences, over 3.5% found once. The specimen comprised PBMCs, sampled 5 days after the yellow fever booster vaccination. All receptors derive from a man aged 18 to 29 who received the YFV17D yellow fever vaccine.

This clonotype was seen ten or more times. This sequence joins TRBV12-3 or TRBV12-4 and TRBJ1-1, with D perhaps TRBD1 (5 bases). The CDR3 is made up of 15 amino acids. V lost 3 bases to trimming and J lost 5 bases, with 16 bases between them. The CDR3 DNA reads TGTGCCAGCAGTTTCCCCCACGCGGGGGATACTGAAGCTTTCTTT. Protein product: CASSFPHAGDTEAFF.

The table lists this clonotype with a few counts. The genes are TRBV6-2 or TRBV6-3 and TRBJ2-7, with D perhaps given as TRBD1 or TRBD2 (6 bases each). Trimming cost V 0 bases and J 2 bases, with 14 bases left between them. The CDR3 runs to 16 residues. Per germline, CDR1 MNHEY and CDR2 SVGEGT. Here the CDR3 DNA reads TGTGCCAGCAGTTACTCAACAGGGAGGTCGACCTACGAGCAGTACGTC. This translates into CASSYSTGRSTYEQYV.

This chain links TRBV20-1 with TRBJ2-3; the match to TRBD1 covers 7 bases. Looked up from germline, CDR1 is DFQATT and CDR2 is SNEGSKA (reference sequence). Trimming removed 2 bases from V and 6 bases from J; junction bases left unmatched: 11. This CDR3 is built from 15 residues. The DNA for the CDR3 is TGCAGTGCTAGAAGAGGGGGCGATGGGGGTGATACGCAGTATTTT. It translates to CSARRGGDGGDTQYF.

This chain uses TRBV30 with TRBJ1-5; 7 bases map to TRBD1. J was trimmed by 0 bases and V by 3 bases; bases with no gene match: 11. CDR3 size: 17 residues. Germline V CDR1 and CDR2: GTSNPN, SVGIG (reference sequence). CDR3 in DNA: TGTGCCTGGAGCGACTCCCGGGACAGTAATAGCAATCAGCCCCAGCATTTT. Amino acids: CAWSDSRDSNSNQPQHF. The full variable domain, rest sourced from reference TRBV30 and TRBJ1-5, is SQTIHQWPATLVQPVGSPLSLECTVEGTSNPNLYWYRQAAGRGLQLLFYSVGIGQISSEVPQNLSASRPQDRQFILSSKKLLLSDSGFYLCAWSDSRDSNSNQPQHFGDGTRLSIL.

The chain joins TRBV11-3 to TRBJ2-3; D is possibly TRBD2 (7 bases). The CDR3 loop spans 15 amino acids. V was trimmed by 5 bases and J by 4 bases, leaving 16 bases between them. Germline values: CDR1 SGHNT, CDR2 YENEEA. DNA for the CDR3: TGTGCCAGCAGCCCTGGGCGGGGGCAGTCAGATACGCAGTATTTT. Protein product: CASSPGRGQSDTQYF.

This clonotype occurred many times. The chain has TRBV6-6 and TRBJ1-5; D unresolved. The CDR3 has 12 residues. Germline values: CDR1 MNHNY, CDR2 SVGAGI (reference sequence). The DNA for the CDR3 is TGTGGGGCCGCGGTGGGAGGTCAGCCCCAGCATTTT. This gives the protein CGAAVGGQPQHF.

This clonotype was seen ten or more times. The chain is built from TRBV5-8 and TRBJ2-5, with a tentative D call TRBD1 (6 bases). Germline values: CDR1 SGHTS, CDR2 YDEGEE. The CDR3 is 16 amino acids. V lost 0 bases to trimming and J lost 1 base, with 13 bases between them. The CDR3 here is CASSLGQGPRQETQYF. The DNA of the CDR3 is TGTGCCAGCAGCTTGGGGCAGGGGCCACGCCAAGAGACCCAGTACTTC.

This clonotype was seen a few times. This chain uses TRBV4-3 with TRBJ1-2, with D possibly TRBD1 on 6 matching bases. V gave up 1 base and J gave up 2 bases, with 11 bases separating them. This CDR3 comprises 15 residues. CDR1 and CDR2 (germline): LGHNA, YSLEER. CDR3 sequence reads: CASSQGSQGNYGYTF. CDR3 DNA: TGCGCCAGCAGCCAAGGCAGCCAGGGGAACTATGGCTACACCTTC.

This sequence joins TRBV24-1 and TRBJ1-1, with TRBD1 as a possible D gene (5 bases). Germline values: CDR1 KGHDR, CDR2 SFDVKD. The CDR3 is 12 residues long. V was cut by 7 bases and J by 3 bases, with 8 bases left in between. CDR3 in DNA: TGTGCCACCAGCCTAGGGGACACTGAAGCTTTCTTT. The encoded protein is CATSLGDTEAFF.

The CDR3 bases are TGTGCCAGCAGCCGGAACGGGATTCGCGAGACCCAGTACTTC. Protein: CASSRNGIRETQYF. The J gene is TRBJ2-5, the V gene TRBV14; D might be TRBD2 (5 bases). Looked up from germline, CDR1 is SGHDN and CDR2 is FVKESK. This CDR3 is built from 14 residues. With 4 bases removed from V and 5 bases from J, the gap between germline ends came to 14 bases. Full variable domain (outside the CDR3, taken from reference TRBV14 and TRBJ2-5): EAGVTQFPSHSVIEKGQTVTLRCDPISGHDNLYWYRRVMGKEIKFLLHFVKESKQDESGMPNNRFLAERTGGTYSTLKVQPAELEDSGVYFCASSRNGIRETQYFGPGTRLLVL.

This clonotype appeared many times. The chain carries TRBV6-6 and TRBJ1-5; TRBD1 is a possible D gene (6 bases). V was clipped by 7 bases and J by 7 bases, with 14 bases between them. The CDR3 length is 13 residues. Looked up from germline, CDR1 is MNHNY and CDR2 is SVGAGI (reference sequence). Here the CDR3 reads CASIQTQGQPQHF. For the CDR3, the DNA is TGTGCCAGCATTCAAACCCAGGGGCAGCCCCAGCATTTT.

This clonotype was counted only a few times. The chain is built from TRBV4-1 and TRBJ1-6; D not certain. The CDR3 length is 17 residues. The V gene lost 0 bases and the J gene lost 7 bases, with 16 bases spanning the gap. CDR1 and CDR2 from the germline V gene are MGHRA and YSYEKL. The CDR3 nucleotides are TGCGCCAGCAGCCAAGACCCTCGTGAGGGCAGGAATTCACCCCTCCACTTT. Translated: CASSQDPREGRNSPLHF.

This clonotype was picked up many times. This chain connects TRBV18 to TRBJ2-7, with D perhaps TRBD1 or TRBD2 (5 bases each). The CDR3 has 11 residues. Germline V gives CDR1 KGHSH, CDR2 LQKENI. Trimming removed 6 bases at V and 5 bases at J, with 8 bases between. The CDR3 reads CASSRDHEQYF. Written as DNA, the CDR3 is TGTGCCAGCTCTCGGGACCACGAGCAGTACTTC.

This clonotype was found many times. The chain carries TRBV28 and TRBJ2-7; 8 positions match TRBD1. Germline V gene lookup returns CDR1 MDHEN and CDR2 SYDVKM. The CDR3 totals 13 residues. V lost 2 bases, J lost 6 bases, and 3 bases stayed unmatched. The CDR3 coding sequence is TGTGCCAGCAGTTTACAGGGGGCGGGCGAGCAGTACTTC. It encodes CASSLQGAGEQYF.

This clonotype has at least ten counts. V and J are TRBV5-1 and TRBJ1-1; 7 bases agree with TRBD1. CDR1 and CDR2 from the germline V gene are SGHRS and YFSETQ. V trimming: 4 bases; J trimming: 0 bases; junction bases outside the gene matches: 9. The CDR3 spans 16 residues. CDR3 protein: CASSVVWTGVNTEAFF. CDR3 in DNA: TGCGCCAGCAGCGTGGTCTGGACAGGAGTGAACACTGAAGCTTTCTTT.

This clonotype was observed a handful of times. This rearrangement joins TRBV29-1 to TRBJ1-5; D is undetermined. V lost 6 bases to trimming and J lost 4 bases, with 10 bases between them. The CDR3 is 12 residues long. CDR1 and CDR2 (germline): SQVTM, ANQGSEA. For the CDR3, the DNA is TGCAGCGTCAAAGGCCCTAATCAGCCCCAGCATTTT. Translated, it gives CSVKGPNQPQHF.

This clonotype was counted ten times or more. The chain employs TRBV28 and TRBJ1-2; D ambiguous. V was pared by 3 bases and J by 8 bases, with 13 bases between. The CDR3 length is 13 residues. Germline CDR1 reads MDHEN; CDR2 reads SYDVKM. The CDR3 reads CASSLYGPGGYTF. The CDR3 DNA sequence: TGTGCCAGCAGTTTGTACGGTCCTGGCGGCTACACCTTC.

This clonotype was counted a few times. The gene calls are TRBV9 and TRBJ1-2; tentative D call: TRBD1 (6 bases). CDR1 SGDLS and CDR2 YYNGEE come from the germline V gene. The CDR3 loop spans 14 amino acids. V lost 4 bases and J 4 bases, leaving 14 bases between the germline ends. For the CDR3, the DNA is TGTGCCAGCAGCCTGGGGGGGCAGATCTATGGCTACACCTTC. This sequence encodes CASSLGGQIYGYTF.

There are a few counts of this clonotype. V gene TRBV6-5 combines with J gene TRBJ2-5; a possible D gene is TRBD2 (6 bases). Trimming took 2 bases from V and 3 from J, leaving 10 bases between them. Germline loops: CDR1 MNHEY, CDR2 SVGAGI. The CDR3 loop spans 14 amino acids. The CDR3 protein is CASSYPGGKETQYF. DNA for the CDR3: TGTGCCAGCAGTTACCCAGGCGGGAAAGAGACCCAGTACTTC.

This clonotype was seen a few times. This chain links TRBV12-3 or TRBV12-4 with TRBJ2-5; 7 positions match TRBD1. The CDR3 has 12 amino acids. The V segment lost 7 bases and the J segment 5 bases; nucleotides outside the gene matches: 4. The CDR3 nucleotides read TGTGCCAGCACCCTGACAGGGGAGACCCAGTACTTC. It codes for CASTLTGETQYF.

The chain joins TRBV7-2 to TRBJ2-6; D is perhaps TRBD2 (5 bases). Trimming left V 0 bases short and J 4 bases short, with 7 bases between. The germline gives CDR1 SGHTA, CDR2 FQGNSA. This CDR3 contains 15 residues. Here the CDR3 DNA reads TGTGCCAGCAGCTTAGCGCGGGCAGGGGCCAACGTCCTGACTTTC. Protein sequence: CASSLARAGANVLTF.

The CDR3 nucleotides read TGTGCCAGCTCATCAAGTGGGACTCCAGATACGCAGTATTTT. Its protein product is CASSSSGTPDTQYF. The genes are TRBV18 and TRBJ2-3, with D possibly being TRBD2 (6 bases). The CDR3 consists of 14 residues. V gave up 5 bases and J gave up 4 bases, with 13 bases separating them. Germline lookup yields CDR1 KGHSH and CDR2 LQKENI.

The J gene is TRBJ1-5, the V gene TRBV12-3 or TRBV12-4; a possible D gene is TRBD1 (6 bases). Trimming took 2 bases from V and 5 from J, leaving 10 bases between them. The CDR3 extends over 14 amino acids. The CDR3, as DNA: TGTGCCAGCAGTTTATGGGCAGGGGATCAGCCCCAGCATTTT. It translates to CASSLWAGDQPQHF.

This clonotype appeared a few times. This sequence joins TRBV29-1 and TRBJ2-3, with D tentatively TRBD1 or TRBD2 (6 bases each). CDR3 size: 15 residues. V gave up 6 bases and J gave up 0 bases, with 16 bases separating them. CDR1 is SQVTM, CDR2 ANQGSEA, per germline. The CDR3 here is CSVGGTVSSTDTQYF. The CDR3 DNA reads TGCAGCGTGGGGGGCACAGTATCTAGCACAGATACGCAGTATTTT.